The TCR beta chain under discussion was sequenced for a study of siplizumab effects on memory and regulatory T cells. Repertoires were generated with immunoSEQ multiplex PCR, while TCRdb's copy carries only in-frame clones and drops some. Of about 63,000 clones listed, 75% to 90% are singletons. Source material: memory CD4+ T cells sorted from blood. The origin of this receptor is a human donor in good health.

CDR3 sequence: CASSIDPFGLAGVLNEQFF. The CDR3 region has the DNA TGTGCCAGTAGTATAGACCCCTTCGGACTAGCGGGAGTCCTAAATGAGCAGTTCTTC. The chain recombines TRBV19 with TRBJ2-1; TRBD2 matches 13 bases. The V segment lost 0 bases and the J segment 7 bases; nucleotides outside the gene matches: 12. This CDR3 region has 19 residues. Germline V gives CDR1 LNHDA, CDR2 SQIVND (reference sequence).